One sample yielded the 28 T cell receptor beta chains listed below, sequenced in a study of T cell clones after liver transplantation. Sequencing used immunoSEQ multiplex PCR; TCRdb keeps in-frame clones, though not all of them. The sample holds over 100,000 clones, around 83% seen once. The source was CD4+ T cells from blood, collected before liver transplant. The receptor set was obtained from a human donor who received a liver transplant.

V is TRBV7-2 and J is TRBJ1-4; 7 nucleotides match TRBD1. This CDR3 region has 14 residues. Trimming cost V 5 bases and J 5 bases; bases outside gene matches: 5. In germline, CDR1 is SGHTA, CDR2 FQGNSA. The CDR3 DNA reads TGTGCCAGCAGCCCACAGGGGACGAATGAAAAACTGTTTTTT. Amino acid sequence: CASSPQGTNEKLFF.

The chain recombines TRBV28 with TRBJ2-7, with 10 bases identical to TRBD1. There are 14 residues in the CDR3. J lost 1 base, V lost 4 bases, and 1 base had no gene match. Looked up from germline, CDR1 is MDHEN and CDR2 is SYDVKM. CDR3 sequence reads: CASSWTGGSYEQYF. CDR3 in DNA: TGTGCCAGCAGTTGGACAGGGGGATCCTACGAGCAGTACTTC.

In this sample, this clone turned up once. The J gene is TRBJ1-3, the V gene TRBV7-8, with 8 bases matching TRBD1. Looked up from germline, CDR1 is SGHVS and CDR2 is FQNEAQ. V dropped 3 bases and J dropped 4; count of bases not matched to a gene: 8. The CDR3 runs 16 residues. The chain's CDR3 is CASSLIQGAKGNTIYF. The CDR3 nucleotides are TGTGCCAGCAGCTTGATTCAGGGGGCGAAAGGAAACACCATATATTTT.

The V and J genes are TRBV19 and TRBJ2-7, with D perhaps TRBD2 (6 bases). The germline gives CDR1 LNHDA, CDR2 SQIVND (reference sequence). The CDR3 is 14 residues long. V was pared by 1 base and J by 1 base, with 8 bases between. Here the CDR3 DNA reads TGTGCCAGTAGTATAGCCGGGGGTTCCTACGAGCAGTACTTC. This gives the protein CASSIAGGSYEQYF.

The rearrangement joins TRBV6-5 to TRBJ1-3; D not resolved. The V end lost 6 bases, the J end lost 0 bases, and 9 bases lay between the germline ends. In germline, CDR1 is MNHEY, CDR2 SVGAGI. The CDR3 covers 14 residues. CDR3 nucleotide sequence: TGTGCCAGCAGCAAGGCGCTCTCTGGAAACACCATATATTTT. Amino acid sequence: CASSKALSGNTIYF.

To note about this clone: A junction end diverges from the germline sequence, so it may reflect a read error. The chain combines TRBV28 with TRBJ1-5, with D uncertain. This CDR3 spans 17 amino acids. Germline CDR1 MDHEN, CDR2 SYDVKM. CDR3 DNA sequence: TGTGCCAGCGGTTTCCCGCGTGGCGGTAATAGCAATCAGCCCCAGCATTTT. This encodes CASGFPRGGNSNQPQHF.

V usage is TRBV5-1 and J usage is TRBJ1-2, with a weak D call TRBD1 (5 bases). V was trimmed by 0 bases and J by 7 bases, leaving 13 bases between them. The CDR3 loop spans 14 amino acids. In germline, CDR1 is SGHRS, CDR2 YFSETQ. CDR3 sequence: CASSLGGGFVGYTF. CDR3 DNA sequence: TGCGCCAGCAGCTTGGGTGGGGGATTCGTTGGCTACACCTTC.

This clone was seen just once. The chain has TRBV7-2 and TRBJ2-7, with TRBD2 matching over 12 bases. The CDR3 is 16 amino acids. The ends lost 3 bases at V and 2 bases at J; junction bases unmatched: 5. Germline CDR1 is SGHTA and CDR2 is FQGNSA. CDR3 protein: CASSLSLAGGTYEQYF. The DNA for the CDR3 is TGTGCCAGCAGCTTGTCTCTAGCGGGGGGGACCTACGAGCAGTACTTC.

The chain uses TRBV4-2 and TRBJ1-2, with a weak D call TRBD1 (5 bases). Germline CDR1 LGHNA, CDR2 YNFKEQ. Trimming pared 1 base from V and 4 bases from J, leaving 10 bases between. The CDR3 length is 14 residues. The DNA of the CDR3 is TGTGCCAGCAGCCAAGTGGGGCAAAGCTATGGCTACACCTTC. Protein product: CASSQVGQSYGYTF.

The genes are TRBV9 and TRBJ1-2; no reliable D call. V was pared by 0 bases and J by 6 bases, with 12 bases between. The CDR3 contains 14 residues. The germline V gene encodes CDR1 SGDLS and CDR2 YYNGEE. CDR3 residues: CASSVATAGNGYTF. Here the CDR3 DNA reads TGTGCCAGCAGCGTAGCTACGGCGGGGAATGGCTACACCTTC.

This chain links TRBV5-8 with TRBJ1-5, with no clear D. V gave up 6 bases and J gave up 3 bases, with 19 bases separating them. Per germline, CDR1 SGHTS and CDR2 YDEGEE. CDR3 length equals 16 residues. This CDR3 reads CASTAPPARDNQPQHF. The CDR3 DNA reads TGTGCCAGCACCGCCCCTCCAGCAAGGGACAATCAGCCCCAGCATTTT.

This clone was detected only a few times. The V call is TRBV7-2, the J call TRBJ1-2; 8 bases are a match to TRBD1. The J segment lost 8 bases and the V segment lost 5 bases, leaving 4 bases of the junction unmatched. CDR3 length: 12 residues. Germline V gene lookup returns CDR1 SGHTA and CDR2 FQGNSA. CDR3 residues: CASSLRQGGYTF. DNA for the CDR3: TGTGCCAGCAGCCTTCGACAGGGGGGCTACACCTTC. The full variable domain, with the rest looked up from reference TRBV7-2 and TRBJ1-2, is GAGVSQSPSNKVTEKGKDVELRCDPISGHTALYWYRQSLGQGLEFLIYFQGNSAPDKSGLPSDRFSAERTGGSVSTLTIQRTQQEDSAVYLCASSLRQGGYTFGSGTRLTVV.

The chain couples TRBV14 to TRBJ2-3; 10 bases agree with TRBD2. This CDR3 contains 16 residues. V trimming: 0 bases; J trimming: 1 base; junction bases outside the gene matches: 1. CDR1 and CDR2 from the germline V gene are SGHDN and FVKESK. The CDR3 reads CASSQDLAGGTDTQYF. CDR3 coding DNA: TGTGCCAGCAGCCAAGATCTAGCGGGGGGCACAGATACGCAGTATTTT.

The chain's CDR3 is CASSTPPYTEAFF. The CDR3 nucleotides are TGTGCCAGCAGTACCCCTCCTTACACTGAAGCTTTCTTT. The chain combines TRBV6-1 with TRBJ1-1; D not certain. CDR3 length equals 13 residues. V lost 5 bases, J lost 3 bases, and 10 bases lay in between. In germline, CDR1 is MNHNS, CDR2 SASEGT.

The chain joins TRBV28 to TRBJ2-7, with D unclear. Trimming took off 6 bases at V and 1 base at J, with 10 bases between the two ends. The CDR3 has 13 residues. Germline CDR1 is MDHEN and CDR2 is SYDVKM. The CDR3 loop is CASRVNPSYEQYF. In DNA, the CDR3 is TGTGCCAGCAGGGTGAATCCGTCCTACGAGCAGTACTTC.

The CDR3 region is CASSLVAGAYNEQFF. The CDR3 DNA follows: TGTGCCAGCAGCTTAGTTGCGGGGGCCTACAATGAGCAGTTCTTC. The chain combines TRBV5-4 with TRBJ2-1, with 7 nucleotides matching TRBD2. V gave up 2 bases and J gave up 2 bases; unmatched junction bases: 4. CDR1 is SGHNT and CDR2 is YYREEE in the germline V gene (reference sequence). The CDR3 consists of 15 residues.

This clone was observed a single time. The chain couples TRBV5-6 to TRBJ2-5; the match to TRBD1 covers 8 bases. With 2 bases clipped from V and 4 bases from J, the junction kept 1 base outside the gene matches. The CDR3 sequence is 13 residues long. CDR1 is SGHDT and CDR2 is YYEEEE in the germline V gene. The CDR3 region is CASSLGQGETQYF. CDR3 coding DNA: TGTGCCAGCAGCTTAGGACAGGGAGAGACCCAGTACTTC.

V gene TRBV10-2 combines with J gene TRBJ1-3; a weak D match, TRBD1 (5 bases). CDR1 is WSHSY and CDR2 is SAAADI in the germline V gene. V was trimmed by 8 bases and J by 0 bases, leaving 11 bases between them. The CDR3 sequence is 14 residues long. The CDR3 loop is CASGDGSSGNTIYF. The CDR3 bases are TGCGCCAGCGGGGACGGCTCCTCTGGAAACACCATATATTTT.

The J gene is TRBJ1-1, the V gene TRBV27, with TRBD1 as a possible D gene (5 bases). The V and J ends lost 4 bases and 3 bases respectively, with 24 bases between them. This CDR3 spans 18 amino acids. CDR1 and CDR2 from the germline V gene are MNHEY and SMNVEV (reference sequence). CDR3 nucleotide sequence: TGTGCCAGCAGTTCGCGGAAGGGACTGTTACGTGAGGACACTGAAGCTTTCTTT. Encoded protein: CASSSRKGLLREDTEAFF.

The V gene is TRBV9, the J gene TRBJ1-4, with 10 bases lining up with TRBD1. Germline values: CDR1 SGDLS, CDR2 YYNGEE. This CDR3 has 16 amino acids. Trimming removed 3 bases from V and 7 bases from J; junction bases left unmatched: 9. CDR3 coding DNA: TGTGCCAGCAGCGGAGGGACAGGGGTAGAGAGTGAAAAACTGTTTTTT. This codes for CASSGGTGVESEKLFF.

The chain uses TRBV5-4 and TRBJ2-3, with D unresolved. This CDR3 contains 14 residues. Germline V gives CDR1 SGHNT, CDR2 YYREEE (reference sequence). V lost 4 bases, J lost 5 bases, and 14 bases lay in between. CDR3 in amino acids: CASSQNSQEDTQYF. As DNA, the CDR3 is TGTGCCAGCAGCCAAAACTCCCAGGAAGATACGCAGTATTTT.

This clone was counted a single time. This chain joins TRBV7-8 and TRBJ2-1; 8 bases align to TRBD1. The CDR3 is 13 residues long. Trimming cost V 5 bases and J 9 bases; bases outside gene matches: 6. CDR1 SGHVS and CDR2 FQNEAQ come from the germline V gene. The CDR3 DNA reads TGTGCCAGCAGCCTTCGACAGGGGTTTGAGCAGTTCTTC. Translated, it gives CASSLRQGFEQFF.

The chain joins TRBV11-3 to TRBJ2-5; 9 nucleotides align to TRBD2. The CDR3 sequence is 15 residues long. The V and J ends lost 1 base and 3 bases, in that order; junction bases with no gene match: 3. The germline gives CDR1 SGHNT, CDR2 YENEEA. The CDR3 DNA reads as TGTGCCAGCAGCTTAGGGACTAGCGAGAAAGAGACCCAGTACTTC. It translates to CASSLGTSEKETQYF.

This clone showed up just once. The V gene is TRBV6-5, the J gene TRBJ2-1; TRBD2 matches at 8 bases. This CDR3 region has 15 residues. The trim removed 5 bases at V and 4 bases at J, leaving 7 bases unmatched. CDR1 and CDR2 from the germline V gene are MNHEY and SVGAGI. CDR3 DNA sequence: TGTGCCAGCAGTCCCCGGGGGGGGAATTACAATGAGCAGTTCTTC. This translates into CASSPRGGNYNEQFF.

Comments on this clone: At the DNA level, this CDR3 is encoded by other sequences in the same sample as well. The CDR3 bases are TGTGCCAGCAGTTACTCAACAGGCGAAGCTTTCTTT. Translating it yields CASSYSTGEAFF. J is TRBJ1-1 and V is TRBV6-5; D perhaps matches TRBD1 (5 bases). CDR3 length: 12 residues. The germline V gene has CDR1 MNHEY and CDR2 SVGAGI. V was pared by 0 bases and J by 8 bases, with 7 bases between.

This clone was recorded once. The chain uses TRBV11-1 and TRBJ2-7, with D possibly TRBD1 on 5 matching bases. This CDR3 contains 14 residues. Germline V gene lookup returns CDR1 SGHAT and CDR2 FQDESV (reference sequence). Deletions cut 5 bases from V and 2 bases from J, with 13 bases between. This chain's CDR3 is CASSHRGRTYEQYF. The CDR3 DNA follows: TGTGCCAGCAGCCATAGGGGCAGGACCTACGAGCAGTACTTC.

The CDR3, as DNA: TGCGCCAGCAGCCCTAGCGCCAACTCCTACAATGAGCAGTTCTTC. Amino acid sequence: CASSPSANSYNEQFF. V and J are TRBV5-1 and TRBJ2-1; D perhaps matches TRBD2 (6 bases). The CDR3 sequence is 15 residues long. The germline V gene has CDR1 SGHRS and CDR2 YFSETQ. Trimming removed 4 bases from V and 0 bases from J, with 11 bases in between.

The rearrangement links TRBV4-2 to TRBJ1-4; a weak D match, TRBD1 (5 bases). The CDR3 is 16 residues long. CDR1 is LGHNA and CDR2 is YNFKEQ in the germline V gene. The V and J ends lost 4 bases and 1 base respectively, with 13 bases between them. Written as DNA, the CDR3 is TGTGCCAGCAGCCTAAGGGGCGGGGGAACTAATGAAAAACTGTTTTTT. It translates to CASSLRGGGTNEKLFF.